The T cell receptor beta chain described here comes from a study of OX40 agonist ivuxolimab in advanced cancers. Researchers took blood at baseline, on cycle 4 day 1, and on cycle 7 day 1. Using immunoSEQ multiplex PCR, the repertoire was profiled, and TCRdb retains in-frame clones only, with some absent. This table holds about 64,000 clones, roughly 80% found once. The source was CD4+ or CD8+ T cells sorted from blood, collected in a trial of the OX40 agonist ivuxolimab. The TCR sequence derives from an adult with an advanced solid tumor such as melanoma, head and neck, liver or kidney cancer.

The CDR3 DNA sequence: TGTGCTAGTGGTTTAGGGGGAGGACAGACCCAGTACTTC. This codes for CASGLGGGQTQYF. V gene TRBV12-5 combines with J gene TRBJ2-5, with D tentatively TRBD1 or TRBD2 (6 bases each). The length of the CDR3 is 13 residues. The V and J ends lost 3 bases and 6 bases respectively, with 11 bases between them. In germline, CDR1 is LGHNT, CDR2 FRNRAP.